The 16 T cell receptor beta chains presented below share a single source sample, sequenced in a study of control samples from healthy donors and cancer patients. Repertoires were generated with immunoSEQ multiplex PCR, while TCRdb's copy carries only in-frame clones and drops some. The table lists over 25,000 clones, 70% to 90% of them singletons, with around 3.6% in the top ten. Sequencing was performed on formalin-fixed, paraffin-embedded tissue. The receptors originated from a female donor with melanoma.

The genes are TRBV4-2 and TRBJ2-1, with TRBD2 identical over 8 bases. The ends lost 0 bases at V and 7 bases at J; junction bases unmatched: 5. CDR3 length: 15 residues. Germline V gives CDR1 LGHNA, CDR2 YNFKEQ. The CDR3, as DNA: TGTGCCAGCAGCCAAGAGGTGATAGCGGGAAATGAGCAGTTCTTC. It encodes CASSQEVIAGNEQFF.

This sequence joins TRBV19 and TRBJ2-3, with a possible D match to TRBD2 (5 bases). CDR3 length: 17 amino acids. Germline V gene sequence: CDR1 LNHDA, CDR2 SQIVND (reference sequence). The V and J ends lost 7 bases and 0 bases respectively, with 20 bases between them. Written as DNA, the CDR3 is TGTGCCAGTACCCCCCTTGGTCGGGGTGCTAGCACAGATACGCAGTATTTT. Its protein is CASTPLGRGASTDTQYF.

This rearrangement joins TRBV7-9 to TRBJ1-1, with D possibly matching TRBD1 (6 bases). This CDR3 is built from 12 residues. Germline V gene lookup returns CDR1 SEHNR and CDR2 FQNEAQ (reference sequence). Trimming stripped 5 bases from V and 11 bases from J, with 15 bases between. The chain's CDR3 is CASSAQGWEAFF. CDR3 nucleotide sequence: TGTGCCAGCAGCGCACAGGGTTGGGAGGCTTTCTTT. The full variable domain, its missing parts supplied by reference TRBV7-9 and TRBJ1-1, is DTGVSQNPRHKITKRGQNVTFRCDPISEHNRLYWYRQTLGQGPEFLTYFQNEAQLEKSRLLSDRFSAERPKGSFSTLEIQRTEQGDSAMYLCASSAQGWEAFFGQGTRLTVV.

This clone turned up a few times. The chain is built from TRBV18 and TRBJ1-2; 9 bases agree with TRBD1. CDR3 length: 15 amino acids. Germline V CDR1 and CDR2: KGHSH, LQKENI. Trimming at V came to 5 bases and at J to 0 bases, leaving 4 bases not matched to a gene. Here the CDR3 reads CASSSDRGANYGYTF. DNA for the CDR3: TGTGCCAGCTCATCGGACAGGGGAGCTAACTATGGCTACACCTTC. Combining the CDR3 with reference TRBV18 and TRBJ1-2 gives the whole variable domain NAGVMQNPRHLVRRRGQEARLRCSPMKGHSHVYWYRQLPEEGLKFMVYLQKENIIDESGMPKERFSAEFPKEGPSILRIQQVVRGDSAAYFCASSSDRGANYGYTFGSGTRLTVV.

V usage is TRBV7-2 and J usage is TRBJ2-3; D is undetermined. Germline V lookup: CDR1 SGHTA, CDR2 FQGNSA. There are 15 residues in the CDR3. V lost 2 bases and J lost 2, with 11 bases in between. The CDR3 DNA reads TGTGCCAGCAGCTTATTGGGGTCCTCCACAGATACGCAGTATTTT. Translated, it gives CASSLLGSSTDTQYF.

V gene TRBV3-1 (or the pseudogene TRBV3-2) combines with J gene TRBJ2-1; the match to TRBD1 covers 7 bases. The CDR3 length is 15 residues. Germline-derived CDR1 and CDR2 are LGHDT and YNNKEL (reference sequence). Trimming took 5 bases from V and 6 from J; bases not matched to a gene: 10. CDR3 in DNA: TGTGCCAGCAGCGCAGGGACAGCTGTTTTCAATGAGCAGTTCTTC. This sequence encodes CASSAGTAVFNEQFF.

This chain uses TRBV27 with TRBJ2-1, with D possibly TRBD2 on 6 matching bases. V lost 2 bases and J 3 bases, leaving 8 bases between the germline ends. Germline-derived CDR1 and CDR2 are MNHEY and SMNVEV (reference sequence). The length of the CDR3 is 14 residues. DNA for the CDR3: TGTGCCAGCAGTTTAGCGGGACGCTACAATGAGCAGTTCTTC. This gives the protein CASSLAGRYNEQFF.

This clone has just a few counts. V and J are TRBV11-2 and TRBJ2-7, with 8 bases that match TRBD2. Per the germline V gene, CDR1 is SGHAT and CDR2 is FQNNGV. The CDR3 contains 13 residues. Losses at the gene ends were 4 bases for V and 6 bases for J; bases not matched to a gene: 5. The CDR3: CASSSGGEGEQYF. Written as DNA, the CDR3 is TGTGCCAGCAGCTCGGGGGGGGAAGGCGAGCAGTACTTC.

The rearrangement links TRBV4-1 to TRBJ1-6; D remains unclear. The CDR3 spans 13 residues. V gave up 1 base and J gave up 8 bases, with 6 bases separating them. Germline CDR1 is MGHRA and CDR2 is YSYEKL. The CDR3 nucleotides are TGCGCCAGCAGCCAAGTTCCGTATTCACCCCTCCACTTT. Its protein product is CASSQVPYSPLHF.

This rearrangement joins TRBV3-1 (or the pseudogene TRBV3-2) to TRBJ1-1; D is unclear. Trimming left V 1 base short and J 4 bases short, with 10 bases between. Germline V gives CDR1 LGHDT, CDR2 YNNKEL (reference sequence). This CDR3 is 14 amino acids long. The chain's CDR3 is CASSQVAASTEAFF. As DNA, the CDR3 is TGTGCCAGCAGCCAAGTGGCTGCAAGCACTGAAGCTTTCTTT.

The genes are TRBV25-1 and TRBJ1-2; the D gene is possibly TRBD1 (5 bases). In germline, CDR1 is MGHDK, CDR2 SYGVNS. V was cut by 4 bases and J by 3 bases, with 12 bases left in between. The CDR3 covers 14 residues. CDR3 nucleotide sequence: TGTGCCAGCAGTGCGGCAGGGAGTTACTATGGCTACACCTTC. Translating it yields CASSAAGSYYGYTF.

The V gene is TRBV5-1, the J gene TRBJ2-7, with 8 bases aligning to TRBD2. Germline V gene sequence: CDR1 SGHRS, CDR2 YFSETQ. Germline trimming cut 0 bases from V and 3 bases from J; bases unmatched to any gene: 5. The CDR3 has 15 residues. The CDR3 DNA follows: TGCGCCAGCAGCTTGGCCCTGCGGGAGGACTACGAGCAGTACTTC. This translates into CASSLALREDYEQYF.

V usage is TRBV5-1 and J usage is TRBJ1-1, with D unclear. Trimming left V 2 bases short and J 1 base short, with 12 bases between. Germline CDR1 is SGHRS and CDR2 is YFSETQ. This CDR3 is 15 amino acids long. The CDR3 spells CASSLVAGTNTEAFF. CDR3 bases: TGCGCCAGCAGCTTAGTCGCAGGAACGAACACTGAAGCTTTCTTT.

This clone appeared once. The gene calls are TRBV7-9 and TRBJ2-7, with 14 bases lining up with TRBD2. The junction had 6 bases not matched to a gene; V was cut back by 5 bases and J by 3 bases. This CDR3 region has 16 residues. CDR1 and CDR2 from the germline V gene are SEHNR and FQNEAQ (reference sequence). CDR3 sequence: CASSRGLAGVGYEQYF. CDR3 nucleotides: TGTGCCAGCAGCCGGGGACTAGCGGGAGTCGGCTACGAGCAGTACTTC.

The chain combines TRBV10-3 with TRBJ1-2; possibly TRBD1 for D (5 bases). V was trimmed by 0 bases and J by 5 bases, leaving 16 bases between them. Germline CDR1 is ENHRY and CDR2 is SYGVKD. The CDR3 is made up of 16 amino acids. The CDR3: CAISESTVFEGYGYTF. In DNA form, the CDR3 reads TGTGCCATCAGTGAGTCTACCGTTTTTGAGGGGTATGGCTACACCTTC.

This clone occurred a few times. The rearrangement uses TRBV6-1 and TRBJ1-2; 7 bases are shared with TRBD1. Trimming took 0 bases from V and 8 from J; bases not matched to a gene: 6. Germline CDR1 reads MNHNS; CDR2 reads SASEGT. There are 14 residues in the CDR3. The CDR3 sequence: CASSEAARGGGYTF. As DNA, the CDR3 is TGTGCCAGCAGTGAAGCGGCCAGGGGGGGCGGCTACACCTTC.